This TCR beta chain was recovered during a study of T-cell memory formation after mild COVID-19. Background on the study: Largely donor-specific sequence clusters came from two donors.

Study observations and caveats: Whereas later expanders leaned CD4+, clones contracting day 15 to 85 showed a balanced CD4/CD8 makeup. The study found contracting CD4+ clones mainly in CM and EM and contracting CD8+ clones in EMRA.

V was clipped by 0 bases and J by 0 bases, with 8 bases between them. This CDR3 has 15 amino acids. The germline V gene encodes CDR1 KGHSH and CDR2 LQKENI. In the case of this clonotype: Its matching antigen is unknown.

TCRdb independently ran MiXCR on the 5' RACE reads; one entry per CDR3 protein. The repertoire consists of approximately 410,000 distinct CDR3 sequences, with more than 20% occurring once and the leading ten covering approximately 14%. This sequence originates from an adult woman who had mild COVID-19 (a few samples of this study predate the infection). Cell type and time point are not known. The chain recombines TRBV18 with TRBJ1-2; possible D gene TRBD1, 6 bases. Specimen: PBMCs or a T cell subset sorted from them (not recorded which). CDR3 sequence (DNA): TGTGCCAGCTCACCACCGGGGGGGCCTAACTATGGCTACACCTTC. This encodes CASSPPGGPNYGYTF.